Each of the 2 T cell receptor beta chains below was sequenced from the same sample in a study of blood T cell repertoires in COVID-19. The method was immunoSEQ multiplex PCR; TCRdb's version includes in-frame clones alone and lacks a portion of them. Among more than 250,000 clones listed, around 91% were seen once. Specimen: PBMCs or T cells enriched from blood (not recorded which). The receptors come from a woman in her late teens or twenties with acute COVID-19.

The J gene is TRBJ1-2, the V gene TRBV11-2, with D possibly matching TRBD1 (5 bases). Germline CDR1 is SGHAT and CDR2 is FQNNGV. The length of the CDR3 is 15 residues. V dropped 7 bases and J dropped 4 bases, with 19 bases sitting between them. The CDR3 loop is CASNNGHHSGYGYTF. Here the CDR3 DNA reads TGTGCCAGCAACAACGGACATCACAGTGGCTATGGCTACACCTTC.

A single count supports this clone. V usage is TRBV27 and J usage is TRBJ2-7; the match to TRBD2 covers 10 bases. The CDR3 totals 16 residues. Looked up from germline, CDR1 is MNHEY and CDR2 is SMNVEV (reference sequence). V dropped 4 bases and J dropped 7; count of bases not matched to a gene: 13. CDR3: CASSSPGASGSGEQYF. The DNA for the CDR3 is TGTGCCAGCAGTTCCCCCGGGGCTAGCGGGAGTGGTGAGCAGTACTTC.